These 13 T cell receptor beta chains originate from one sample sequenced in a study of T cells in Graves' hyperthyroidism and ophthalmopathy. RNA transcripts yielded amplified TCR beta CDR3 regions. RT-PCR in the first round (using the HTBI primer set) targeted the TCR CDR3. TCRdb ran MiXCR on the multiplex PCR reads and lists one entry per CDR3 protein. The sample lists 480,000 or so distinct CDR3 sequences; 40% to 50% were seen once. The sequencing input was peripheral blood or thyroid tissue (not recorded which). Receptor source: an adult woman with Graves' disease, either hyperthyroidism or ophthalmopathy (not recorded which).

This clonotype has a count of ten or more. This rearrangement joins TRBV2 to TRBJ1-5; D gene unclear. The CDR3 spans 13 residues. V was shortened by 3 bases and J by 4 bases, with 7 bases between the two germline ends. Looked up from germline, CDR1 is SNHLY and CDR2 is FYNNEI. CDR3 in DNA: TGTGCCAGCAGTGATTTCGGGAATCAGCCCCAGCATTTT. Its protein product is CASSDFGNQPQHF.

Here the CDR3 reads CASSPSLSAGANVLTF. The CDR3 DNA reads as TGTGCCAGCAGCCCTTCACTTTCTGCTGGGGCCAACGTCCTGACTTTC. The rearrangement joins TRBV18 to TRBJ2-6; D not certain. CDR1 is KGHSH, CDR2 LQKENI, per germline. The V gene lost 8 bases and the J gene lost 2 bases, with 16 bases spanning the gap. This CDR3 is 16 amino acids long.

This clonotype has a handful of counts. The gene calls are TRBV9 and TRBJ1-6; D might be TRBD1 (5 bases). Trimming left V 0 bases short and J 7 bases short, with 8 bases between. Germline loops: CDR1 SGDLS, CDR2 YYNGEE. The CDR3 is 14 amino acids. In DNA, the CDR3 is TGTGCCAGCAGCGTAGCAGGGTTCAATTCACCCCTCCACTTT. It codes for CASSVAGFNSPLHF.

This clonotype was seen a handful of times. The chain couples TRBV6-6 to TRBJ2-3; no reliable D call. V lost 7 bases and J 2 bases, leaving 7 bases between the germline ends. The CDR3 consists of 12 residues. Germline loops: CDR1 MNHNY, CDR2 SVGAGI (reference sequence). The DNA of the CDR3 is TGTGCCAGCAACCCAGACACAGATACGCAGTATTTT. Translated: CASNPDTDTQYF.

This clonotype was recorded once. The CDR3 is CASSVGSDGTYEQYF. The CDR3 DNA reads TGTGCCAGCAGCGTAGGGTCAGACGGTACCTACGAGCAGTACTTC. The chain recombines TRBV9 with TRBJ2-7; D is ambiguous. The V end lost 0 bases, the J end lost 2 bases, and 12 bases lay between the germline ends. The CDR3 sequence is 15 residues long. Looked up from germline, CDR1 is SGDLS and CDR2 is YYNGEE. Complete variable domain (other parts from reference TRBV9 and TRBJ2-7): DSGVTQTPKHLITATGQRVTLRCSPRSGDLSVYWYQQSLDQGLQFLIQYYNGEERAKGNILERFSAQQFPDLHSELNLSSLELGDSALYFCASSVGSDGTYEQYFGPGTRLTVT.

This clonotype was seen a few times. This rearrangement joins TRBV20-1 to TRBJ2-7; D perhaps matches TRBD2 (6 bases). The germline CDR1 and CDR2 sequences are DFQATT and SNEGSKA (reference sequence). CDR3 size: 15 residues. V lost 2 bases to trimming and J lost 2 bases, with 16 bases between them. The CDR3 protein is CSARPGGRQPYEQYF. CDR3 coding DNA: TGCAGTGCTAGACCAGGAGGGAGGCAACCCTACGAGCAGTACTTC.

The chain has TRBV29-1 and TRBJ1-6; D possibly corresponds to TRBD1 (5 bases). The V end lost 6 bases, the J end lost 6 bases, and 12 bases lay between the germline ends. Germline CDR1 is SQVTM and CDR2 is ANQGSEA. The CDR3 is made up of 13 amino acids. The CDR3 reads CSVSGGGNSPLHF. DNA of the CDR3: TGCAGCGTCTCAGGTGGGGGTAATTCACCCCTCCACTTT.

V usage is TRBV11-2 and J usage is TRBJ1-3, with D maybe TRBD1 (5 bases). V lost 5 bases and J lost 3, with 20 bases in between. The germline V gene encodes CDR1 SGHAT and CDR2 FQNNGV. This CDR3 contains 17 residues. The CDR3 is CASSAGASKLLGNTIYF. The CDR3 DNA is TGTGCCAGCAGCGCCGGGGCCTCAAAACTGCTTGGAAACACCATATATTTT.

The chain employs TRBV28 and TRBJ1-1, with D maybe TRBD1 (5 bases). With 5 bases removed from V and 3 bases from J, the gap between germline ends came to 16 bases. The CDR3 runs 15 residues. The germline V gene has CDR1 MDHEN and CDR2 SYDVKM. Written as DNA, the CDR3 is TGTGCCAGCAGTCCAGCCACGACAGCGGACACTGAAGCTTTCTTT. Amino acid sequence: CASSPATTADTEAFF.

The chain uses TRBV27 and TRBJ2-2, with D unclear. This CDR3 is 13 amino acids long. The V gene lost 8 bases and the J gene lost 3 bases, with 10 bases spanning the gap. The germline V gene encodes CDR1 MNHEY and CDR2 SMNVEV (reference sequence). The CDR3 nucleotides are TGTGCCAGCCCTTCAGTGGACACCGGGGAGCTGTTTTTT. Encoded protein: CASPSVDTGELFF.

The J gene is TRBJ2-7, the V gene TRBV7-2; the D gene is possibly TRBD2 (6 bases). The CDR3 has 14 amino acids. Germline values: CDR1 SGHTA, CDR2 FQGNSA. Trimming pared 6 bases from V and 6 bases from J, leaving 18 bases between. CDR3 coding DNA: TGTGCCAGCAGTGAAGGGGACTCCTTCGGCGAGCAGTACTTC. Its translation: CASSEGDSFGEQYF. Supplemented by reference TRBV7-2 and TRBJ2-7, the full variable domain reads GAGVSQSPSNKVTEKGKDVELRCDPISGHTALYWYRQSLGQGLEFLIYFQGNSAPDKSGLPSDRFSAERTGGSVSTLTIQRTQQEDSAVYLCASSEGDSFGEQYFGPGTRLTVT.

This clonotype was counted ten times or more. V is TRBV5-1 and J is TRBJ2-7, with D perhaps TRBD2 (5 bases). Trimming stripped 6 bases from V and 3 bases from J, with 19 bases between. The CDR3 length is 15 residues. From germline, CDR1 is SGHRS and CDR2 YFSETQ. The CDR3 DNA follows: TGCGCCAGCACGGTAGCGTCGGGAAATCACTACGAGCAGTACTTC. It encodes CASTVASGNHYEQYF.

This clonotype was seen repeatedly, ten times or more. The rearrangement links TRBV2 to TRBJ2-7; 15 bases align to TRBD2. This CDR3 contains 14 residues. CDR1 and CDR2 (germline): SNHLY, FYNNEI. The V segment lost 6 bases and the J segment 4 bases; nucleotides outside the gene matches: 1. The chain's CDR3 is CASRGLAGGYEQYF. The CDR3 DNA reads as TGTGCCAGCAGAGGACTAGCGGGAGGGTACGAGCAGTACTTC.